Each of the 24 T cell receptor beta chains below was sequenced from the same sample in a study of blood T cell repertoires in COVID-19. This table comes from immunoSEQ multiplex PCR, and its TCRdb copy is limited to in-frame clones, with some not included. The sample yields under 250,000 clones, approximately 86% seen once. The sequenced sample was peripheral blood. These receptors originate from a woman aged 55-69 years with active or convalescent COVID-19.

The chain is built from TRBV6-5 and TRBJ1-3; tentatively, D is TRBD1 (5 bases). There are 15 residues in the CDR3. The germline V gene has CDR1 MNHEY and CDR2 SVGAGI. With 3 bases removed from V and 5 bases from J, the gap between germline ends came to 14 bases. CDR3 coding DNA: TGTGCCAGCAGTTATGACGAGACAGACCGAAACACCATATATTTT. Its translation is CASSYDETDRNTIYF.

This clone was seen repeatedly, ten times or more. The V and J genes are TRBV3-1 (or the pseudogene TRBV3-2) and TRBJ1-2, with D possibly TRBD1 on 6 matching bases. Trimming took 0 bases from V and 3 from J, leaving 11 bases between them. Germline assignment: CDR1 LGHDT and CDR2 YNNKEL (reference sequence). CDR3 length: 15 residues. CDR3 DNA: TGTGCCAGCAGCCAAGAGGCAGGGGTTGACTATGGCTACACCTTC. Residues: CASSQEAGVDYGYTF.

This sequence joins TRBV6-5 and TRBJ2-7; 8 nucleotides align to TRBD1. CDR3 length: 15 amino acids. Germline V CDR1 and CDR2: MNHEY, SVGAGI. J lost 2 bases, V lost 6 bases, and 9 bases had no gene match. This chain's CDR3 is CASRPPGQVPYEQYF. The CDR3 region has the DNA TGTGCCAGCAGACCACCGGGACAGGTACCCTACGAGCAGTACTTC.

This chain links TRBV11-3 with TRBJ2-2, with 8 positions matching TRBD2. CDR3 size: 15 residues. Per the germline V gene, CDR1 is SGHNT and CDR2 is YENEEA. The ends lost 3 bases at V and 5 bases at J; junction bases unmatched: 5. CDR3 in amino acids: CASSFAAGGTGELFF. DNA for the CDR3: TGTGCCAGCAGCTTTGCCGCGGGAGGTACCGGGGAGCTGTTTTTT.

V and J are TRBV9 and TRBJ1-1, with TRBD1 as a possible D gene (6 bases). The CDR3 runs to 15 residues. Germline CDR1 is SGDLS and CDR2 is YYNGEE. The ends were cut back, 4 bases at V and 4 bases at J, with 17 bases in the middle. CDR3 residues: CASSPPGEISTEAFF. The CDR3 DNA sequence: TGTGCCAGCAGCCCCCCAGGGGAGATCAGCACTGAAGCTTTCTTT.

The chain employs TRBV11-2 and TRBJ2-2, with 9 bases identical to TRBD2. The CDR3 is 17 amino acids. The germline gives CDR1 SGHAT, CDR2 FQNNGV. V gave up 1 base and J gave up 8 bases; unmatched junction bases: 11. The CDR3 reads CASSLVSGGGATGELFF. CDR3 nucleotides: TGTGCCAGCAGCTTAGTTTCCGGCGGGGGGGCCACTGGGGAGCTGTTTTTT.

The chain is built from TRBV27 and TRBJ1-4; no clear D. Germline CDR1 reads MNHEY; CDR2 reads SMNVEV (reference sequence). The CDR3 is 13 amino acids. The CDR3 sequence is CAGKVSGKEKLFF. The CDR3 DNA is TGTGCAGGTAAGGTTTCCGGGAAGGAAAAACTGTTTTTT.

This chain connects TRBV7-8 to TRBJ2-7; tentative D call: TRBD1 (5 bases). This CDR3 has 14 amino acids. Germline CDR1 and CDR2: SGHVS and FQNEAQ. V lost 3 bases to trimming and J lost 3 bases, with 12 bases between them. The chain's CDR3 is CASSFDLTVYEQYV. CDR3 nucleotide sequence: TGTGCCAGCAGCTTTGACCTGACAGTCTACGAGCAGTACGTC.

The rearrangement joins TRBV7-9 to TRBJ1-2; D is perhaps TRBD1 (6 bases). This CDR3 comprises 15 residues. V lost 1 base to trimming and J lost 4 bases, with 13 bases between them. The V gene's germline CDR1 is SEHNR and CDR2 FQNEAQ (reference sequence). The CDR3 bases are TGTGCCAGCAGCTTAGGGCGGGGGGCGGTCTATGGCTACACCTTC. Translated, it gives CASSLGRGAVYGYTF.

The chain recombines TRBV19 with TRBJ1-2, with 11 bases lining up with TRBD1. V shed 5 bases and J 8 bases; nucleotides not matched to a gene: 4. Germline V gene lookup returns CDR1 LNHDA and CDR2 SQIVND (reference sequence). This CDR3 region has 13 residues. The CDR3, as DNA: TGTGCCAGTAGTCCCGGGACAGGGGGGGGCTACACCTTC. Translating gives CASSPGTGGGYTF.

The CDR3 sequence: CASRRGGLYF. For the CDR3, the DNA is TGTGCCAGCAGAAGGGGGGGCCTGTATTTT. V is TRBV6-4 and J is TRBJ2-3; a weak D match, TRBD2 (7 bases). The CDR3 has 10 residues. The germline V and J ends were trimmed by 6 bases and 14 bases, with 12 bases remaining between them. CDR1 and CDR2 from the germline V gene are MRHNA and SNTAGT.

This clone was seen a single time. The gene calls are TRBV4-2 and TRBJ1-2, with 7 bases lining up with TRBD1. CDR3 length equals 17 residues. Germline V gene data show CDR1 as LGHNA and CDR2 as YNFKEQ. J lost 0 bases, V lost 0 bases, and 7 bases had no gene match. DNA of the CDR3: TGTGCCAGCAGCCAAGATAATTTGGGACAGCCTAACTATGGCTACACCTTC. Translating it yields CASSQDNLGQPNYGYTF.

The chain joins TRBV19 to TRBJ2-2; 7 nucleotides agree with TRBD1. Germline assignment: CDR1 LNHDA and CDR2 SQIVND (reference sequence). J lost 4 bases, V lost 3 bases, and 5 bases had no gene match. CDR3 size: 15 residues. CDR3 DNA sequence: TGTGCCAGTAGTATCACGGCAGGGGGCACCGGGGAGCTGTTTTTT. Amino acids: CASSITAGGTGELFF. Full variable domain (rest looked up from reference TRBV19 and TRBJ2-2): DGGITQSPKYLFRKEGQNVTLSCEQNLNHDAMYWYRQDPGQGLRLIYYSQIVNDFQKGDIAEGYSVSREKKESFPLTVTSAQKNPTAFYLCASSITAGGTGELFFGEGSRLTVL.

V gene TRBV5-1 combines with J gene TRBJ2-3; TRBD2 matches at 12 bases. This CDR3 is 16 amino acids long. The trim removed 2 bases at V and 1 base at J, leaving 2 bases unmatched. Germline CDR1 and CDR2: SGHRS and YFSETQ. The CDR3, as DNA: TGCGCCAGCAGCTTACTAGCGGGGGGCCGCACAGATACGCAGTATTTT. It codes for CASSLLAGGRTDTQYF.

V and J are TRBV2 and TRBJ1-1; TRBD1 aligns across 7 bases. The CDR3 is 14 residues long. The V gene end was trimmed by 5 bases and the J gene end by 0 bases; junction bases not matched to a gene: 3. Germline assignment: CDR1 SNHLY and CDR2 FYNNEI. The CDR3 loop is CASSFDRVNTEAFF. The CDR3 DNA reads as TGTGCCAGCAGTTTCGACAGGGTGAACACTGAAGCTTTCTTT.

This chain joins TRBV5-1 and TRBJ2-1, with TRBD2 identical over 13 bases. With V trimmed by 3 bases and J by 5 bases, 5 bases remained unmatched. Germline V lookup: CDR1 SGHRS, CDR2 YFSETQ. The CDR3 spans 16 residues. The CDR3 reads CASSWGLAGTNNEQFF. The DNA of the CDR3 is TGCGCCAGCAGCTGGGGACTAGCGGGAACGAACAATGAGCAGTTCTTC.

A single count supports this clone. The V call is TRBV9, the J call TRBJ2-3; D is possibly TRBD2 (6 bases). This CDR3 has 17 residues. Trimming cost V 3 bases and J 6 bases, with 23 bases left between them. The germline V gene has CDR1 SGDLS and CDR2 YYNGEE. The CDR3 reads CASSGRRREDDVDTQYF. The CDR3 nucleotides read TGTGCCAGCAGCGGAAGGAGGAGGGAAGACGATGTGGATACGCAGTATTTT.

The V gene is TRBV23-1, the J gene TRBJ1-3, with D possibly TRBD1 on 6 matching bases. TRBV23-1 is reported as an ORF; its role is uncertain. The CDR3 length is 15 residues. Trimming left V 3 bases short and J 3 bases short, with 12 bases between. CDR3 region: CASSHYGQIGNTIYF. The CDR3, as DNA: TGCGCCAGCAGTCATTACGGACAGATTGGAAACACCATATATTTT.

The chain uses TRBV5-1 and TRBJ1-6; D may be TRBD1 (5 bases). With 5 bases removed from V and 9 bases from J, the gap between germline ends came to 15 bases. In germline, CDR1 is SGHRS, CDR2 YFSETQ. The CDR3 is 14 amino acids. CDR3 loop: CASRSGGVGSPLHF. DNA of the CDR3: TGCGCCAGCAGGTCGGGAGGGGTCGGTTCACCCCTCCACTTT.

Here the CDR3 reads CASSLRAGVVPGELFF. The CDR3 DNA follows: TGTGCCAGCAGTTTGAGAGCGGGAGTGGTCCCCGGGGAGCTGTTTTTT. The chain is built from TRBV9 and TRBJ2-2, with 8 bases lining up with TRBD2. The germline CDR1 and CDR2 sequences are SGDLS and YYNGEE. This CDR3 is built from 16 residues. V dropped 5 bases and J dropped 6; count of bases not matched to a gene: 12.

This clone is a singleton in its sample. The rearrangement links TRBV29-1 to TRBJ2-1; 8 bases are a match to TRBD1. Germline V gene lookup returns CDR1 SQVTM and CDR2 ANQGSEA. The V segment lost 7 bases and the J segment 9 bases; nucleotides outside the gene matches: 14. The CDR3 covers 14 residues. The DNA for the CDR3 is TGCAGCGACAAATTGGGGCAGGGGGCTGGTGAGCAGTTCTTC. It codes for CSDKLGQGAGEQFF.

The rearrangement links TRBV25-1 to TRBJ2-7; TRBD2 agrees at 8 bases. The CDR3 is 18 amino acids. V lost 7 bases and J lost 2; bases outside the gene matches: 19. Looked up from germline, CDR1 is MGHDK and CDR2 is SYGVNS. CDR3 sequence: CASIPRGRETSVPYEQYV. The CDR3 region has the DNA TGTGCCAGCATCCCAAGGGGAAGGGAGACTAGCGTCCCCTACGAGCAGTACGTC.

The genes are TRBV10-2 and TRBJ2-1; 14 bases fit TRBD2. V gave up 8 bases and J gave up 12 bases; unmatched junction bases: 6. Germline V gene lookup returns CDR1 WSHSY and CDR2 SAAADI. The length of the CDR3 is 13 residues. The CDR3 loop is CASHGTSGSGQFF. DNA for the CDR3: TGCGCCAGCCACGGGACTAGCGGGAGCGGGCAGTTCTTC.

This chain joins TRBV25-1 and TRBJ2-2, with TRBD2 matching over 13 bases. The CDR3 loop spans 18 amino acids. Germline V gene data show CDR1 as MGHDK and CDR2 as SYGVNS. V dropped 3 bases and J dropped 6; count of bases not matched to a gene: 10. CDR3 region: CASSEDGTSGIWSGELFF. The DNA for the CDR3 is TGTGCCAGCAGTGAGGATGGGACTAGCGGGATATGGTCCGGGGAGCTGTTTTTT. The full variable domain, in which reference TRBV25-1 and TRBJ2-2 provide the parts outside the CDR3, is EADIYQTPRYLVIGTGKKITLECSQTMGHDKMYWYQQDPGMELHLIHYSYGVNSTEKGDLSSESTVSRIRTEHFPLTLESARPSHTSQYLCASSEDGTSGIWSGELFFGEGSRLTVL.